This TCR beta chain was identified in a study of T cell responses to AZD1222 COVID-19 vaccine. V dropped 3 bases and J dropped 8 bases, with 13 bases sitting between them. The CDR3 is 14 residues long. Germline V CDR1 and CDR2: LNHDA, SQIVND (reference sequence). Produced via immunoSEQ multiplex PCR; TCRdb's table is partial and in-frame only. The sample consists of roughly 150,000 clones, 88% of them appearing once. The sequencing used peripheral blood, collected 28 days after the second AZD1222 dose. The chain carries TRBV19 and TRBJ1-4, with TRBD1 as a possible D gene (6 bases). The receptor's source is an adult who received the AZD1222 COVID-19 vaccine. CDR3 region: CASSILRGHEKLFF. For the CDR3, the DNA is TGTGCCAGTAGTATTCTCAGGGGACACGAAAAACTGTTTTTT.